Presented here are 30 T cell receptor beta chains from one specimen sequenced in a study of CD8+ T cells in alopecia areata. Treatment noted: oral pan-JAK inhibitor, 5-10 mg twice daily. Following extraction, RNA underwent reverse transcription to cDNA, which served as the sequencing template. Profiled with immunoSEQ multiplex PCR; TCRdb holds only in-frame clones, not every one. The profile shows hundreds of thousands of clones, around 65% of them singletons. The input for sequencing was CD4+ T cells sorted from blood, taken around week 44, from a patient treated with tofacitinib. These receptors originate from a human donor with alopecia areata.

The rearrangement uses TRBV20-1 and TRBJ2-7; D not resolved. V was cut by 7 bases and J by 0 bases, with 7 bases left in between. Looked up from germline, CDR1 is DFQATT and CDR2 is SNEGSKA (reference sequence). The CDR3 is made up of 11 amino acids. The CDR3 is CSGRSSYEQYF. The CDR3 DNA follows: TGCAGTGGACGGAGCTCCTACGAGCAGTACTTC.

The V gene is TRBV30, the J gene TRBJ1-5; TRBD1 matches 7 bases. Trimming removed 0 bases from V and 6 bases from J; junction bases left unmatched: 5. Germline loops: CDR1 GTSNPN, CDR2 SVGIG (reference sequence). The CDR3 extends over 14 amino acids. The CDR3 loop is CAWSVPGGGQPQHF. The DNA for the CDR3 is TGTGCCTGGAGTGTCCCAGGGGGGGGTCAGCCCCAGCATTTT.

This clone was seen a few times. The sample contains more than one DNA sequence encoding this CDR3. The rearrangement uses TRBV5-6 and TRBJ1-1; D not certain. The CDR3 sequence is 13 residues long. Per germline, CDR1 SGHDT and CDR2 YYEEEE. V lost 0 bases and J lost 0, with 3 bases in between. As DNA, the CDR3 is TGTGCCAGCAGCTTGGTCATGAACACTGAAGCTTTCTTT. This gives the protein CASSLVMNTEAFF. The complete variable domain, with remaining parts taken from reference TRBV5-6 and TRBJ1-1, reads DAGVTQSPTHLIKTRGQQVTLRCSPKSGHDTVSWYQQALGQGPQFIFQYYEEEERQRGNFPDRFSGHQFPNYSSELNVNALLLGDSALYLCASSLVMNTEAFFGQGTRLTVV.

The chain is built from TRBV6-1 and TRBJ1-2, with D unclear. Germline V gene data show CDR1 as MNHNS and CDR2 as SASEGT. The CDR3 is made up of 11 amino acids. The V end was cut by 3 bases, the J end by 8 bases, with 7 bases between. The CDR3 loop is CASSDHNGYTF. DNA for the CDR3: TGTGCCAGCAGTGATCATAACGGCTACACCTTC.

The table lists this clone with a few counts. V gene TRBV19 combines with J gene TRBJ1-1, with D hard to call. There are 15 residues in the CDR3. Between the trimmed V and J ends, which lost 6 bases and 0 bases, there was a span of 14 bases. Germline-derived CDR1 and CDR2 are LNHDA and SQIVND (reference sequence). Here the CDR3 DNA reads TGTGCCAGTAGAAACCCACTGCTCATGAACACTGAAGCTTTCTTT. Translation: CASRNPLLMNTEAFF.

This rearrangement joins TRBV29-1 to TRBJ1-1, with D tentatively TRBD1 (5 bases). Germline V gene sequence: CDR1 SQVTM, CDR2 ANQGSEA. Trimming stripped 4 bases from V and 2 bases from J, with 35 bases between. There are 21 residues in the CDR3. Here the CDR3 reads CSVGTRQRGEHWPRNNTEAFF. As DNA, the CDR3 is TGCAGCGTTGGCACCCGACAGAGAGGGGAACACTGGCCCCGGAATAACACTGAAGCTTTCTTT.

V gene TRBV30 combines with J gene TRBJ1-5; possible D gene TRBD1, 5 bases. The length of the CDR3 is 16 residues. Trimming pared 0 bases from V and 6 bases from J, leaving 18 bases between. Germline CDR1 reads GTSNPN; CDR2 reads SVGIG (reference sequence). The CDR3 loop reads CAWSVGGTLPGQPQHF. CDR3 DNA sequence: TGTGCCTGGAGTGTCGGAGGGACCCTCCCGGGTCAGCCCCAGCATTTT. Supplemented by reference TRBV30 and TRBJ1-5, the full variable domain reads SQTIHQWPATLVQPVGSPLSLECTVEGTSNPNLYWYRQAAGRGLQLLFYSVGIGQISSEVPQNLSASRPQDRQFILSSKKLLLSDSGFYLCAWSVGGTLPGQPQHFGDGTRLSIL.

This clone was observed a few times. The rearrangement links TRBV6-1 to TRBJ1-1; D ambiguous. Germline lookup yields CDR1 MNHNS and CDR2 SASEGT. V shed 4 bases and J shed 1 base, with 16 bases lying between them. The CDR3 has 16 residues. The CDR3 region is CASSVPLVRANTEAFF. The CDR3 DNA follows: TGTGCCAGCAGTGTCCCACTTGTGAGGGCGAACACTGAAGCTTTCTTT.

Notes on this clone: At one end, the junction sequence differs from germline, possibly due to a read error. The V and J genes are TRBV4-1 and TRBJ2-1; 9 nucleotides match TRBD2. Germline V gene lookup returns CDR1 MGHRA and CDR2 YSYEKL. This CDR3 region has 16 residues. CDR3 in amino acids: CASSQGSGGSYNEQFF. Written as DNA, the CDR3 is TGTGCCAGCAGCCAAGGTAGCGGGGGATCCTACAATGAGCAGTTCTTC.

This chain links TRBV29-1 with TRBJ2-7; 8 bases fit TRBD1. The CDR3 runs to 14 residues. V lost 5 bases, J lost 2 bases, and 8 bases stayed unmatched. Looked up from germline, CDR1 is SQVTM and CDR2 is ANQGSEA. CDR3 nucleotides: TGCAGCGTTCGCCCCGCAGGGGGCACCTACGAGCAGTACTTC. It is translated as CSVRPAGGTYEQYF.

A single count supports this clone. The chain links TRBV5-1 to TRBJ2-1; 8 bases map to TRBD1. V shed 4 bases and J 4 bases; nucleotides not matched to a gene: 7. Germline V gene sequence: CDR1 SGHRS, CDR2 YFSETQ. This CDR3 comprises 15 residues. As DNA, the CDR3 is TGCGCCAGCAGCGCCCGGACAGGGAAATACAATGAGCAGTTCTTC. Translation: CASSARTGKYNEQFF.

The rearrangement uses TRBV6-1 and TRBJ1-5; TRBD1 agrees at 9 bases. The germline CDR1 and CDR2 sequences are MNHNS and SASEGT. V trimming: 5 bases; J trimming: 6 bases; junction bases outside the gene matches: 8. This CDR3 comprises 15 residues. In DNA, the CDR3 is TGTGCCAGCAGTCCAATACAGACAGGGGGTCAGCCCCAGCATTTT. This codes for CASSPIQTGGQPQHF.

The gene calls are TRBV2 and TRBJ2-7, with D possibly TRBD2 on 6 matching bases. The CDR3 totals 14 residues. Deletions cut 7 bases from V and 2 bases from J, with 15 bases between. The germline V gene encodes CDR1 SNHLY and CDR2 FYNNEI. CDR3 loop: CASNLGLLTYEQYF. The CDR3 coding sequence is TGTGCCAGCAATTTAGGACTACTCACCTACGAGCAGTACTTC.

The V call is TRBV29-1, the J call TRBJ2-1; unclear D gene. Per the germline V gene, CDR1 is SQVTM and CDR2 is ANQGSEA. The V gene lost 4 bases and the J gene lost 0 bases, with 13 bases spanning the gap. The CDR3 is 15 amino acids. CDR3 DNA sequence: TGCAGCGTTGTCGGCGATACGAGCTCCTACAATGAGCAGTTCTTC. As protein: CSVVGDTSSYNEQFF.

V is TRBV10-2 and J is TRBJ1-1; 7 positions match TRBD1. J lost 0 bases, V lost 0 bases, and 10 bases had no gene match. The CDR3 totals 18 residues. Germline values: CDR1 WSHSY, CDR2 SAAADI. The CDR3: CASSESGGGGLMNTEAFF. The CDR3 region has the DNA TGCGCCAGCAGTGAGTCAGGGGGCGGTGGGCTAATGAACACTGAAGCTTTCTTT.

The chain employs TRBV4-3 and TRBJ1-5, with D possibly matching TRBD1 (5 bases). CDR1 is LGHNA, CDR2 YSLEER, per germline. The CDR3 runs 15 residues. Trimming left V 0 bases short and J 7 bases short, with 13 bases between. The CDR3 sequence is CASSQDPAGSQPQHF. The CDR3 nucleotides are TGCGCCAGCAGCCAAGATCCGGCAGGGTCCCAGCCCCAGCATTTT.

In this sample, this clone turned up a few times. CDR3 sequence reads: CASSLSFGEGILLYGYTF. CDR3 DNA sequence: TGTGCCAGCAGTTTATCGTTTGGAGAGGGGATTCTCCTTTATGGCTACACCTTC. The chain uses TRBV27 and TRBJ1-2; maybe TRBD1 (5 bases). The germline CDR1 and CDR2 sequences are MNHEY and SMNVEV (reference sequence). This CDR3 spans 18 amino acids. The V end lost 0 bases, the J end lost 5 bases, and 22 bases lay between the germline ends.

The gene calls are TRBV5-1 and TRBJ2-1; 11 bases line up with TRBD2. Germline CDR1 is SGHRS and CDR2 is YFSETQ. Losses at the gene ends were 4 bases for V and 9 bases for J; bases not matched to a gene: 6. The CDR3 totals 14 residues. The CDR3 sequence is CASSETSGGGEQFF. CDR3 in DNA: TGCGCCAGCAGCGAAACTAGCGGGGGAGGTGAGCAGTTCTTC. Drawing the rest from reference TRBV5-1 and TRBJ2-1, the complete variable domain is KAGVTQTPRYLIKTRGQQVTLSCSPISGHRSVSWYQQTPGQGLQFLFEYFSETQRNKGNFPGRFSGRQFSNSRSEMNVSTLELGDSALYLCASSETSGGGEQFFGPGTRLTVL.

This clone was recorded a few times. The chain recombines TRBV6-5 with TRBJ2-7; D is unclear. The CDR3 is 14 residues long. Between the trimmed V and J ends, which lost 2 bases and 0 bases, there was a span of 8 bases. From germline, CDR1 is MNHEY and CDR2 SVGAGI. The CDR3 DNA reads TGTGCCAGCAGTTACGGTGACACCTCCTACGAGCAGTACTTC. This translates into CASSYGDTSYEQYF.

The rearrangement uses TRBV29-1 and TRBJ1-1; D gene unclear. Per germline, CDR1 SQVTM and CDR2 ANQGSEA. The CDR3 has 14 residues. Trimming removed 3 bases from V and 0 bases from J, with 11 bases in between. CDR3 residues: CSVDSQPMNTEAFF. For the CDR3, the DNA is TGCAGCGTTGATTCTCAGCCAATGAACACTGAAGCTTTCTTT.

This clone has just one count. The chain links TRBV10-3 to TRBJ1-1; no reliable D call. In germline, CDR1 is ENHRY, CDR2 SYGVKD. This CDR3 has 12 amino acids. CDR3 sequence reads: CVSVSMNTEAFF. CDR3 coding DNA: TGTGTAAGTGTTTCGATGAACACTGAAGCTTTCTTT.

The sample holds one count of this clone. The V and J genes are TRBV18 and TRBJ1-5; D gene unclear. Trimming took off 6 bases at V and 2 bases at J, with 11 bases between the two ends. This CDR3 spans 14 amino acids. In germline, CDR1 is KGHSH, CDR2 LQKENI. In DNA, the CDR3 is TGTGCCAGCTCGCCCGGGGAGGGCAATCAGCCCCAGCATTTT. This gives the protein CASSPGEGNQPQHF.

The CDR3: CASSPSTGSHTGELFF. In DNA, the CDR3 is TGCGCCAGCAGCCCTTCGACAGGCTCCCACACCGGGGAGCTGTTTTTT. The rearrangement links TRBV4-3 to TRBJ2-2; D perhaps matches TRBD1 (6 bases). This CDR3 has 16 residues. V lost 4 bases and J 3 bases, leaving 15 bases between the germline ends. From germline, CDR1 is LGHNA and CDR2 YSLEER.

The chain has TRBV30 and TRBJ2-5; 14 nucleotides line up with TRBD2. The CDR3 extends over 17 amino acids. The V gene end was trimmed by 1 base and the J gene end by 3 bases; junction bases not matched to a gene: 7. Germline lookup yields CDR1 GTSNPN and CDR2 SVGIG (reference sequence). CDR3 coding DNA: TGTGCCTGGAGTGCCGGTCGGACTAGCGGGGGGAAAGAGACCCAGTACTTC. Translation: CAWSAGRTSGGKETQYF.

The CDR3, as DNA: TGCAGCGTGGAGACAGGCGTAGCGTCTGGGCAGTACTTC. Amino acids: CSVETGVASGQYF. The chain employs TRBV29-1 and TRBJ2-7; D might be TRBD1 (6 bases). This CDR3 comprises 13 residues. Trimming cost V 6 bases and J 9 bases, with 21 bases left between them. Germline V gene data show CDR1 as SQVTM and CDR2 as ANQGSEA.

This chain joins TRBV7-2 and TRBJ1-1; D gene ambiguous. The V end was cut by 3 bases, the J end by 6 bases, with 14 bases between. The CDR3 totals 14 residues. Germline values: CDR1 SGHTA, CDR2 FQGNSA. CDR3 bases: TGTGCCAGCAGCTTGCCGCGACGTCCCGCTGAAGCTTTCTTT. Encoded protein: CASSLPRRPAEAFF. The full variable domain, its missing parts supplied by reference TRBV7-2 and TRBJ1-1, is GAGVSQSPSNKVTEKGKDVELRCDPISGHTALYWYRQSLGQGLEFLIYFQGNSAPDKSGLPSDRFSAERTGGSVSTLTIQRTQQEDSAVYLCASSLPRRPAEAFFGQGTRLTVV.

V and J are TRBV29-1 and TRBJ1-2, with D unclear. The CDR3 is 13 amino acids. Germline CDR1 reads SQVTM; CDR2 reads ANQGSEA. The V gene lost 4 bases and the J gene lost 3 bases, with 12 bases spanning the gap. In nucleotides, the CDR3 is TGCAGCGTTGCGATACAACGGGACTATGGCTACACCTTC. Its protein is CSVAIQRDYGYTF.

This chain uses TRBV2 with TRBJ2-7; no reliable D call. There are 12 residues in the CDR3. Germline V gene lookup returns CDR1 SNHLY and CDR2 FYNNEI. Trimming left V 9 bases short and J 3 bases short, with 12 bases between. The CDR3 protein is CARGSKNYEQYF. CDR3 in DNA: TGTGCCAGGGGAAGCAAAAACTACGAGCAGTACTTC.

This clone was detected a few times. CDR3 sequence reads: CASSLRNSLGQGGYTF. The CDR3 DNA is TGTGCCAGCAGCTTGAGAAACAGCCTCGGACAAGGCGGCTACACCTTC. This chain links TRBV7-8 with TRBJ1-2, with a possible D match to TRBD1 (5 bases). The V gene's germline CDR1 is SGHVS and CDR2 FQNEAQ. Trimming cost V 3 bases and J 8 bases, with 22 bases left between them. This CDR3 is built from 16 residues.

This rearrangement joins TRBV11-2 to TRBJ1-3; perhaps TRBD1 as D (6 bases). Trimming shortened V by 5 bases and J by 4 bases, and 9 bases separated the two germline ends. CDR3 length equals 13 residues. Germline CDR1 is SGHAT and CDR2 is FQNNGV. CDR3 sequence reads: CASSPGEGNTIYF. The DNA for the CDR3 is TGTGCCAGCAGCCCAGGGGAGGGAAACACCATATATTTT.